This record looks at one T cell receptor (beta chain) sequence and its context. There is no known antigen for this receptor. Base-call qualities are not available, and no considerably larger clone is one nucleotide away. These data come from a study of T cells in Graves' hyperthyroidism and ophthalmopathy (dated by TCRdb to between 2018 and 2021). At the level of the whole study: Peripheral blood was sampled at the time of initial diagnosis, prior to any treatment. TCR V-J signatures able to tell the groups apart were searched for in a discovery cohort of 90 to 100 patients, of whom approximately 40 had Graves' ophthalmopathy and about 60 had stable Graves' hyperthyroidism. Whether ophthalmopathy could be predicted prospectively was tested in an independent validation cohort made up of 18 to 20 hyperthyroidism patients plus 17 patients who later progressed to ophthalmopathy. The 100 discovery patients were randomly split 7:3 into training and test sets. In addition, the study compared T-cell repertoires in thyroid tissue and in blood from six Graves' hyperthyroidism patients. After blood sampling, hyperthyroidism patients were treated with methimazole at a starting dose of 30 mg daily, and ophthalmopathy patients were treated with high-dose intravenous methylprednisolone. The paper reports TCR Vbeta CDR3 sequencing of some 140 peripheral blood samples: some 41 ophthalmopathy, over 70 hyperthyroidism and around 17 progressor patients.

Ophthalmopathy patients had moderately to severely active disease, with a Clinical Activity Score of 3 or more, a NOSPECS grade of 4 or more, and a disease duration of less than 3 months. Any patient with an uncontrolled infection, another autoimmune disease, pregnancy or lactation was excluded. Clinical symptoms, serum thyroxine and TRAb, thyroid ultrasound, and orbital computed tomography formed the basis for the diagnoses. PBMCs were isolated from about 10 ml of fresh peripheral blood by Ficoll-Paque density gradient centrifugation. Trizol reagent was used to extract total RNA, and RNA quality was then checked on an Agilent 2100 Bioanalyzer. Measured from the cysteine to the phenylalanine, the CDR3 is 15 residues long. Only the CDR3 DNA stays, 45 bases, in frame from base 1. In the germline V gene (reference sequence), CDR1 corresponds to GTSNPN and CDR2 to SVGIG. Ends trimmed: V by 2 bases, J by 11 bases; bases unmatched to a gene: 11.

TCR beta CDR3 regions were amplified from RNA transcripts. The first round of RT-PCR for the TCR CDR3 was performed with the HTBI primer set and the Qiagen OneStep RT-PCR kit. Libraries were constructed in a second round of multiplex PCR, after which size selection and purification were performed. Sequencing of the libraries was done on an Illumina HiSeq2000 using paired-end 100 bp reads. On the study's bioinformatics: SOAPnuke was used to process the raw data, removing reads that contained adapters or uncalled bases, had a mean Phred below 15, or lacked an exact match to the constant primer or identifier. COPE v1.2.5 was used to merge high-quality paired reads, and clonotypes were defined as unique nucleotide sequences. MiTCR v1.1 was used to align clonotypes to the IMGT TRBV, TRBD and TRBJ reference segments. Only V-J combinations with frequency above 0.0001, covering about 99% of repertoires, were analysed. The TCS score was defined as F50 (clonal expansion) divided by E x V (chaos), with BLOSUM62-based TCRdist calculated between CDR3 peptides within each V-J. Welch's t-statistics and random forest reduced just over 500 V-J features to some 14, which were used in a naive Bayes classifier (R e1071). TCRdb reprocessed the public reads (quality trimming at Q25 with fastp, clone calling with MiXCR) and kept in-frame beta chains. Rows merge per CDR3 protein into single entries with the most common DNA and genes. What appears here as the V and J calls and clone size reflects TCRdb's work, not the paper's. The table for this sample lists hundreds of thousands of distinct CDR3 sequences; approximately 16% of them were counted only once. More than 3% of the sample belongs to the ten largest clones.

Study-level results and caveats: Most expanded thyroid clonotypes (frequency above 0.001) were also detected in blood, suggesting blood repertoires may reflect thyroid immune responses. Ophthalmopathy was separated from stable hyperthyroidism by a 13 V-J signature model, with just over 85% sensitivity and about 81% specificity obtained in cross-validation and 80%/75% obtained in testing. In validation, progression to ophthalmopathy was predicted by the model with around 70% sensitivity and 72% to 85% specificity, a median of approximately 6.5 months before onset. No statistical method was used to fix the sample size in advance, and group allocation was not hidden from the investigators.

Recombination joined TRBV30 with TRBJ2-3, and 12 junctional nucleotides match TRBD2. Specimen: blood. The clonotype comes from a middle-aged woman with Graves' ophthalmopathy. The sequenced DNA: TGTGCCTGGAGTCCCTCTAGCGGGGGGGCCTCACGGCAGTATTTT. This translates into CAWSPSSGGASRQYF.